This paragraph reports one T cell receptor (beta chain). The same CDR3 also results from other DNA sequences found in this sample. The sample originates from a study of blood T cell repertoires in COVID-19. Study information: COVID-19 samples from acute and convalescent phases originated in the United States, Italy and Spain.

Under the authors' procedure: The authors estimated nucleated cell counts from reference gene primer amplification. Sequenced by immunoSEQ multiplex PCR; TCRdb stores in-frame clones only, minus some. V, J and clone size were drawn from that table, and D and trimming were deduced from the DNA. The sample carries 100,000 to 150,000 clones, less than 90% recorded once. CDR1 and CDR2 from the germline V gene are MNHEY and SMNVEV (reference sequence). The CDR3 is made up of 14 amino acids. With 2 bases clipped from V and 4 bases from J, the junction kept 1 base outside the gene matches. Participants, about 18 to 89 years old, spanned around 25 US areas.

This chain connects TRBV27 to TRBJ2-1; 8 nucleotides match TRBD1. The TCR was taken from a woman aged 45-60 years who had recovered from COVID-19. Input material: PBMCs or T cells enriched from blood (not recorded which). CDR3 in amino acids: CASSLTGGYNEQFF. The CDR3 DNA is TGTGCCAGCAGTTTAACAGGGGGATACAATGAGCAGTTCTTC.